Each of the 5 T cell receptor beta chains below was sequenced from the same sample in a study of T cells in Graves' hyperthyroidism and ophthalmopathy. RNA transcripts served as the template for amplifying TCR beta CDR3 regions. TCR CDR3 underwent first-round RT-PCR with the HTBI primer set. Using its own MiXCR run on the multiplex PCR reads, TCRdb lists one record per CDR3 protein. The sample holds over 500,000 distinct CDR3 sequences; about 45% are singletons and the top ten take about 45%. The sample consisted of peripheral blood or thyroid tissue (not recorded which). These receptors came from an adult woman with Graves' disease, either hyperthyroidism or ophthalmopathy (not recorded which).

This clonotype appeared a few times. CDR3 coding DNA: TGTGCCATCAATCAGGGGAGGAACACTGAAGCTTTCTTT. It translates to CAINQGRNTEAFF. This chain joins TRBV10-3 and TRBJ1-1; weak D call: TRBD1 (6 bases). Deletions cut 7 bases from V and 1 base from J, with 10 bases between. From germline, CDR1 is ENHRY and CDR2 SYGVKD. This CDR3 region has 13 residues.

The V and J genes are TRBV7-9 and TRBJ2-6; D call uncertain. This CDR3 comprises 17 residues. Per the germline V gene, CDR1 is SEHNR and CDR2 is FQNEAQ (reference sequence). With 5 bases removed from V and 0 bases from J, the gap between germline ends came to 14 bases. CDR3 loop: CASSDRMPSSGANVLTF. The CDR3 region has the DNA TGTGCCAGCAGCGATCGGATGCCTAGCTCTGGGGCCAACGTCCTGACTTTC.

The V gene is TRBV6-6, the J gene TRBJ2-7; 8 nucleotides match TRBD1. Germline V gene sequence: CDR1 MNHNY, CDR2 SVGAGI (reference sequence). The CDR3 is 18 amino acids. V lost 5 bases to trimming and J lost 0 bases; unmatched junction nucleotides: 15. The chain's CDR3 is CASSRQGASALSSYEQYF. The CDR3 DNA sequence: TGTGCCAGCAGTCGCCAGGGGGCTAGCGCCTTGAGCTCCTACGAGCAGTACTTC.

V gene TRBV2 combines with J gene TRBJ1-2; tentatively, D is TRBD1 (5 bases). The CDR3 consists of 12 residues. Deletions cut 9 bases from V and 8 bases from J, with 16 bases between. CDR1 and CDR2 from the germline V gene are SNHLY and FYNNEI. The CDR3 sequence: CASGGVERGYTF. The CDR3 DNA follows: TGTGCCAGTGGGGGGGTCGAGAGGGGCTACACCTTC.

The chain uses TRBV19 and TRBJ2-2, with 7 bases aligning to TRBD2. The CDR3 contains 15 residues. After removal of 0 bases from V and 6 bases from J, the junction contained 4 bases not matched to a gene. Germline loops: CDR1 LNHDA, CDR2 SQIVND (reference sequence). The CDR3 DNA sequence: TGTGCCAGTAGTATAGAAGGGAGGGGTGCCGGGGAGCTGTTTTTT. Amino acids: CASSIEGRGAGELFF.